Each of the 16 T cell receptor beta chains below was sequenced from the same sample in a study of regulatory T cells in long-lasting Graves disease. The authors built TCR beta libraries using iRepertoire HTBI primers and Arm-PCR of CDR3 regions. TCRdb ran MiXCR on the multiplex PCR reads and lists one entry per CDR3 protein. The sample includes 400,000 to 500,000 distinct CDR3 sequences, roughly a fifth seen only once; the top ten take over 11%. Specified time point: persistent/refractory GD, antithyroid drugs over 5 years with positive TRAb. PBMC-derived RNA was used for the TCR library. The sequencing here drew on peripheral blood mononuclear cells (PBMCs), taken when the disease was refractory, from a patient treated with antithyroid drugs. The origin of the receptors is a female donor with Graves disease.

The CDR3 protein is CASNRAGLAGVNEQFF. The CDR3 nucleotides read TGTGCCAGCAACCGAGCGGGACTAGCGGGAGTAAATGAGCAGTTCTTC. The J gene is TRBJ2-1, the V gene TRBV27; 14 nucleotides agree with TRBD2. CDR1 and CDR2 (germline): MNHEY, SMNVEV (reference sequence). CDR3 length: 16 residues. Losses at the gene ends were 7 bases for V and 7 bases for J; bases not matched to a gene: 9.

This clonotype was picked up many times. The chain has TRBV7-2 and TRBJ2-7; D is unresolved. The V gene lost 4 bases and the J gene lost 3 bases, with 13 bases spanning the gap. Germline V gene data show CDR1 as SGHTA and CDR2 as FQGNSA. The CDR3 spans 14 residues. In DNA form, the CDR3 reads TGTGCCAGCAGCTCGGGCAGCGAAATCTACGAGCAGTACTTC. It encodes CASSSGSEIYEQYF.

This clonotype was seen only a few times. At one boundary the junction diverges from the germline segment, which might be a read error. This sequence joins TRBV27 and TRBJ2-5; 14 nucleotides match TRBD2. Germline-derived CDR1 and CDR2 are MNHEY and SMNVEV (reference sequence). This CDR3 is 19 amino acids long. CDR3 sequence: CACSLRGTSGRGSQETQYF. CDR3 bases: TGTGCCTGCAGTTTGCGTGGGACTAGCGGGAGAGGTAGCCAAGAGACCCAGTACTTC.

This clonotype was recorded at least ten times. The chain links TRBV7-3 to TRBJ1-1; TRBD1 is a possible D gene (5 bases). The V gene's germline CDR1 is SGHTA and CDR2 FQGTGA. The CDR3 extends over 13 amino acids. Between the trimmed V and J ends, which lost 4 bases and 8 bases, there was a span of 14 bases. This CDR3 reads CASSSSAGGEAFF. CDR3 nucleotides: TGTGCCAGCAGCTCATCGGCTGGGGGGGAAGCTTTCTTT.

This clonotype showed up many times. The rearrangement joins TRBV28 to TRBJ1-1; D unresolved. CDR3 length: 14 residues. V lost 6 bases, J lost 0 bases, and 11 bases lay in between. In germline, CDR1 is MDHEN, CDR2 SYDVKM. The CDR3 nucleotides read TGTGCCAGCAGGCCGAGGGCGGTGAACACTGAAGCTTTCTTT. Its protein product is CASRPRAVNTEAFF.

A word on this clonotype: The junction differs from germline at one of its ends, possibly a read error. The V and J genes are TRBV7-9 and TRBJ2-2; D gene ambiguous. In germline, CDR1 is SEHNR, CDR2 FQNEAQ (reference sequence). The CDR3 loop spans 13 amino acids. In DNA form, the CDR3 reads TGCGCCAGCAGCCAGACCCCGACCGGGGAGCTGTTTTTT. As protein: CASSQTPTGELFF.

The chain carries TRBV5-6 and TRBJ2-2; D ambiguous. This CDR3 has 13 residues. The V gene's germline CDR1 is SGHDT and CDR2 YYEEEE. Trimming cost V 2 bases and J 3 bases, with 5 bases left between them. CDR3 sequence: CASSFKDTGELFF. The CDR3 coding sequence is TGTGCCAGCAGCTTTAAGGACACCGGGGAGCTGTTTTTT.

This clonotype showed up many times. V gene TRBV28 combines with J gene TRBJ1-5; tentative D call: TRBD1 (5 bases). The CDR3 loop spans 16 amino acids. The germline V gene has CDR1 MDHEN and CDR2 SYDVKM. V was cut by 1 base and J by 0 bases, with 10 bases left in between. The CDR3: CASSLSGQHSNQPQHF. DNA for the CDR3: TGTGCCAGCAGTTTATCAGGGCAGCATAGCAATCAGCCCCAGCATTTT.

With respect to this clonotype: This may be a read error, as it is one base from a much larger clone. The chain carries TRBV10-3 and TRBJ2-7; 8 nucleotides agree with TRBD1. Germline loops: CDR1 ENHRY, CDR2 SYGVKD. V lost 5 bases, J lost 1 base, and 13 bases stayed unmatched. The length of the CDR3 is 17 residues. This CDR3 reads CAISNTLTGVSSYEQYF. The CDR3 coding sequence is TGTGCCATCAGTAACACACTGACAGGGGTCTCTTCCTACGAGCAGTACTTC.

This clonotype was counted at least ten times. This sequence joins TRBV28 and TRBJ1-2; D is undetermined. Germline V gene lookup returns CDR1 MDHEN and CDR2 SYDVKM. V shed 5 bases and J shed 10 bases, with 14 bases lying between them. The CDR3 spans 12 residues. The CDR3 DNA sequence: TGTGCCAGCAGTCGGGAGCCGTCAGTCTACACCTTC. This sequence encodes CASSREPSVYTF.

This clonotype showed up many times. This chain connects TRBV2 to TRBJ1-1, with 7 nucleotides matching TRBD1. CDR1 and CDR2 (germline): SNHLY, FYNNEI. The CDR3 is 17 residues long. V was clipped by 5 bases and J by 0 bases; unmatched bases: 12. CDR3: CASSKQGMRIMNTEAFF. In DNA, the CDR3 is TGTGCCAGCAGTAAACAGGGGATGAGAATAATGAACACTGAAGCTTTCTTT.

This clonotype was seen more than once but under ten times. The junction does not match germline at one end; this may be a read error. The chain couples TRBV28 to TRBJ1-1; no firm D call. CDR3 size: 13 residues. CDR1 MDHEN and CDR2 SYDVKM come from the germline V gene. CDR3 sequence: CTSSGDPESEAFF. Written as DNA, the CDR3 is TGTACCAGCAGTGGAGACCCAGAGTCTGAAGCTTTCTTT. Full variable domain (outside the CDR3, taken from reference TRBV28 and TRBJ1-1): DVKVTQSSRYLVKRTGEKVFLECVQDMDHENMFWYRQDPGLGLRLIYFSYDVKMKEKGDIPEGYSVSREKKERFSLILESASTNQTSMYLCTSSGDPESEAFFGQGTRLTVV.

The J gene is TRBJ1-1, the V gene TRBV20-1; no reliable D call. The V gene's germline CDR1 is DFQATT and CDR2 SNEGSKA (reference sequence). The CDR3 runs to 15 residues. With 1 base removed from V and 1 base from J, the gap between germline ends came to 13 bases. This CDR3 is CSARAPGRENTEAFF. The CDR3 DNA sequence: TGCAGTGCTAGAGCCCCGGGGAGAGAGAACACTGAAGCTTTCTTT.

This clonotype has more than one count but fewer than ten. This chain connects TRBV29-1 to TRBJ2-1, with D perhaps TRBD2 (6 bases). CDR3 length equals 13 residues. The germline V gene encodes CDR1 SQVTM and CDR2 ANQGSEA. V lost 7 bases and J 2 bases, leaving 12 bases between the germline ends. CDR3 protein: CSALPGAYNEQFF. The CDR3 region has the DNA TGCAGCGCCCTTCCGGGGGCCTACAATGAGCAGTTCTTC.

The rearrangement uses TRBV2 and TRBJ1-2, with D unresolved. Trimming left V 4 bases short and J 4 bases short, with 10 bases between. In germline, CDR1 is SNHLY, CDR2 FYNNEI. CDR3 size: 13 residues. The CDR3 spells CASSVNIFYGYTF. CDR3 in DNA: TGTGCCAGCAGTGTGAACATTTTCTATGGCTACACCTTC.

In this sample, this clonotype turned up a few times. This chain connects TRBV27 to TRBJ2-7; 9 bases are shared with TRBD1. V dropped 7 bases and J dropped 1; count of bases not matched to a gene: 8. The CDR3 spans 15 residues. Germline CDR1 and CDR2: MNHEY and SMNVEV (reference sequence). The CDR3 region is CASTYRGTGSYEQYF. The CDR3 bases are TGTGCCAGCACCTACCGAGGGACAGGGTCCTACGAGCAGTACTTC.